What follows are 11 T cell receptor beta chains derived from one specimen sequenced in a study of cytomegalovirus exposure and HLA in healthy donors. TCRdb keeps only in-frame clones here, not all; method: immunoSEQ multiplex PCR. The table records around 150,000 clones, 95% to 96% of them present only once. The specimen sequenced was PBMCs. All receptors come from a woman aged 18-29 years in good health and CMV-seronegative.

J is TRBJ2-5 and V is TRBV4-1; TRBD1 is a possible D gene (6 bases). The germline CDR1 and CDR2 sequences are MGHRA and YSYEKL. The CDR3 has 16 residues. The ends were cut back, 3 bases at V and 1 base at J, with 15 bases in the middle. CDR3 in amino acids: CASSQGPTGSQETQYF. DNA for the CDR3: TGCGCCAGCAGCCAGGGCCCCACAGGGAGCCAAGAGACCCAGTACTTC.

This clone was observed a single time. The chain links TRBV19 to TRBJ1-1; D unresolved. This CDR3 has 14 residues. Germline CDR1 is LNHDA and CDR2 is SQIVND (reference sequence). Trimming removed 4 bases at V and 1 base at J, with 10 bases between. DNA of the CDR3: TGTGCCAGTAGTAAAAGACACGCGAACACTGAAGCTTTCTTT. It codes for CASSKRHANTEAFF. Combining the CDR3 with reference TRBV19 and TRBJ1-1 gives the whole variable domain DGGITQSPKYLFRKEGQNVTLSCEQNLNHDAMYWYRQDPGQGLRLIYYSQIVNDFQKGDIAEGYSVSREKKESFPLTVTSAQKNPTAFYLCASSKRHANTEAFFGQGTRLTVV.

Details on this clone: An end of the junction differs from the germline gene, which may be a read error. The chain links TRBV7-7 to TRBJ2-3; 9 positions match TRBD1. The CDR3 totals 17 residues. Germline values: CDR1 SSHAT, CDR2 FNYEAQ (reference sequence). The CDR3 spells CASSLGTGGDRADTQYF. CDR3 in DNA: TGTGCTAGCAGCTTGGGAACAGGGGGCGATCGGGCAGATACGCAGTATTTT.

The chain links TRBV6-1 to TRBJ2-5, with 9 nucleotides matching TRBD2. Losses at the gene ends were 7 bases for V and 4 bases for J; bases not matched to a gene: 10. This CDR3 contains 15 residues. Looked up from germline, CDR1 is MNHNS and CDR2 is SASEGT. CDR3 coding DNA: TGTGCCAGCATGCAGCGGGGGGCCCCACTAGAGACCCAGTACTTC. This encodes CASMQRGAPLETQYF.

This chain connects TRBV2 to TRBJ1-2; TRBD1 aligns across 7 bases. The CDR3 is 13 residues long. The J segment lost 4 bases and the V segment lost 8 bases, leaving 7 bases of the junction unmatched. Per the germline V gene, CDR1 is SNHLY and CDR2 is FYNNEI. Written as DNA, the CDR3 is TGTGCCAGCCGCGGCAGGGGGGTCTATGGCTACACCTTC. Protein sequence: CASRGRGVYGYTF.

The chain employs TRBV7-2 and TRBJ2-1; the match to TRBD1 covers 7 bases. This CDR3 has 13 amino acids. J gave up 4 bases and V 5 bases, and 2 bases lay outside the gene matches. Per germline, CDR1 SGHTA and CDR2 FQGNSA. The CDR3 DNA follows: TGTGCCAGCAGCCAGGGACAGTACAATGAGCAGTTCTTC. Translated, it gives CASSQGQYNEQFF.

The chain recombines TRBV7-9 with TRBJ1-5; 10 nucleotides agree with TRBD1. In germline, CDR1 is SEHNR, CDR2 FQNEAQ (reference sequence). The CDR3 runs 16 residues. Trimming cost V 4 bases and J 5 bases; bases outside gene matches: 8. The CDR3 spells CASSSGRTGGDQPQHF. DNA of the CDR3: TGTGCCAGCAGCTCAGGGCGGACAGGGGGTGATCAGCCCCAGCATTTT. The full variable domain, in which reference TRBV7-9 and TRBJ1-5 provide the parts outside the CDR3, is DTGVSQNPRHKITKRGQNVTFRCDPISEHNRLYWYRQTLGQGPEFLTYFQNEAQLEKSRLLSDRFSAERPKGSFSTLEIQRTEQGDSAMYLCASSSGRTGGDQPQHFGDGTRLSIL.

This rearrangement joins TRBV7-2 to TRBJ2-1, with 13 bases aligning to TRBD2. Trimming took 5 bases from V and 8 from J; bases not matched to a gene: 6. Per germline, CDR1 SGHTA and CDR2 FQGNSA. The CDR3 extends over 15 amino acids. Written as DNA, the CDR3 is TGTGCCAGCAGCATACTAGCGGGGGGGCCCCATGAGCAGTTCTTC. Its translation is CASSILAGGPHEQFF.

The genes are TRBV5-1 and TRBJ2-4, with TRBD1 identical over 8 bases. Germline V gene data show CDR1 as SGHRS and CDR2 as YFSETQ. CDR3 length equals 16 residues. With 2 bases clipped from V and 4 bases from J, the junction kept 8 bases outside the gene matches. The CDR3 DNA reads TGCGCCAGCAGCTTTGGGACAGGAGGGGGGAAAAACATTCAGTACTTC. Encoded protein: CASSFGTGGGKNIQYF.

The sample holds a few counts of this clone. CDR3 in amino acids: CASSFENSPLHF. CDR3 bases: TGTGCCAGCAGCTTCGAGAATTCACCCCTCCACTTT. V gene TRBV5-4 combines with J gene TRBJ1-6; D uncertain. Trimming stripped 2 bases from V and 7 bases from J, with 4 bases between. The CDR3 covers 12 residues. The V gene's germline CDR1 is SGHNT and CDR2 YYREEE (reference sequence).

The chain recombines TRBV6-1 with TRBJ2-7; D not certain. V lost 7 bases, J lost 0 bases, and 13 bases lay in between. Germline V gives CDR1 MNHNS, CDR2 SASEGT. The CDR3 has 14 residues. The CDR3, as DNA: TGTGCCAGCAAGACGGAGCTATACTCCTACGAGCAGTACTTC. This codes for CASKTELYSYEQYF.